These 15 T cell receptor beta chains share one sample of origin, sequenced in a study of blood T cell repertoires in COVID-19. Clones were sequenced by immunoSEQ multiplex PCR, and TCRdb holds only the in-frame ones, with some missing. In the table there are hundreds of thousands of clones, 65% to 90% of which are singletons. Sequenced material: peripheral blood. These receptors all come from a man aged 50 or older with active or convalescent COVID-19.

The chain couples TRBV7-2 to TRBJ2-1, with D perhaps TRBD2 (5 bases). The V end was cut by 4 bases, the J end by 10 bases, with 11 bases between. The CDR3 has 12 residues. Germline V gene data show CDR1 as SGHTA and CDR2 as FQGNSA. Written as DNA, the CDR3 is TGTGCCAGCAGCTGGGGTTCGGGGGAGCAGTTCTTC. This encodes CASSWGSGEQFF.

This CDR3 reads CASRLLGNEQFF. The CDR3 region has the DNA TGTGCCAGCAGGTTACTAGGCAATGAGCAGTTCTTC. V usage is TRBV2 and J usage is TRBJ2-1; the D gene is possibly TRBD2 (5 bases). The CDR3 is 12 residues long. Trimming left V 6 bases short and J 6 bases short, with 9 bases between. The germline V gene has CDR1 SNHLY and CDR2 FYNNEI.

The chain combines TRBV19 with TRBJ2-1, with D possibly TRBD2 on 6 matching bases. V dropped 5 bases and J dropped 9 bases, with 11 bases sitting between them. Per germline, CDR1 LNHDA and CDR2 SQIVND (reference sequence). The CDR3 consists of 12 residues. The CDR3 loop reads CASSERRGEQFF. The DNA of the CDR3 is TGTGCCAGTAGTGAAAGGAGGGGTGAGCAGTTCTTC.

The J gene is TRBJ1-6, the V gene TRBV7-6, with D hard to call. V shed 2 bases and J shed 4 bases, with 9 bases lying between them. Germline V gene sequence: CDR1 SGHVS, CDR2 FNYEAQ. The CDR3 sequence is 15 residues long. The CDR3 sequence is CASSLRQDYNSPLHF. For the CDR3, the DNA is TGTGCCAGCAGCTTAAGGCAGGATTATAATTCACCCCTCCACTTT.

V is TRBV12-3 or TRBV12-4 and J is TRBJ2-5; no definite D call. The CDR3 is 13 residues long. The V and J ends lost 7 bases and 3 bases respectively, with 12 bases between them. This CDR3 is CASTARGKETQYF. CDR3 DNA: TGTGCCAGCACCGCAAGAGGAAAAGAGACCCAGTACTTC.

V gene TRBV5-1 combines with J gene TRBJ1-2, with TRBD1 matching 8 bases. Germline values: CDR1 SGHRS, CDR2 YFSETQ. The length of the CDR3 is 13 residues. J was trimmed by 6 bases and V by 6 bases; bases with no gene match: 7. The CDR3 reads CASKIGDRNGYTF. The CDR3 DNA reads TGCGCCAGCAAGATAGGGGACAGGAATGGCTACACCTTC.

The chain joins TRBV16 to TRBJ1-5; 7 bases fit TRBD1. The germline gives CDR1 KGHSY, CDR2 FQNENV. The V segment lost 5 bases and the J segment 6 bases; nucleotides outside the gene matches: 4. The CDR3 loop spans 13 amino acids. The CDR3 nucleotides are TGTGCCAGCAGCTCTACAGGGGTTCAGCCCCAGCATTTT. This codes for CASSSTGVQPQHF.

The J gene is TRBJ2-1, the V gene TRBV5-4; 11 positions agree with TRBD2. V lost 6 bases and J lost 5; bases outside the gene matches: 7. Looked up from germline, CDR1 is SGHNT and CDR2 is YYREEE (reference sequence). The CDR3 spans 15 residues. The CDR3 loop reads CASILTSGSNNEQFF. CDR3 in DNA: TGTGCCAGCATCCTTACTAGCGGGAGTAACAATGAGCAGTTCTTC.

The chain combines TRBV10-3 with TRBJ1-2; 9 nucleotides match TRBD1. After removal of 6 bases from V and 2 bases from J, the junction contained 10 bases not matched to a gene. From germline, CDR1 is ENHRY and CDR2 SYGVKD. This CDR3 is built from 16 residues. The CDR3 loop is CAIREARDRENYGYTF. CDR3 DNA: TGTGCCATCAGGGAAGCGCGGGACAGGGAGAACTATGGCTACACCTTC.

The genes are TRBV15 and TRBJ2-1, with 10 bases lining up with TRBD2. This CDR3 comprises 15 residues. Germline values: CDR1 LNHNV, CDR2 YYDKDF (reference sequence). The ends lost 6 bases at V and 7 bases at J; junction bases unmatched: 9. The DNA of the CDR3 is TGTGCCACCAGTTTCCCGGGACTAGCGCAAAATGAGCAGTTCTTC. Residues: CATSFPGLAQNEQFF.

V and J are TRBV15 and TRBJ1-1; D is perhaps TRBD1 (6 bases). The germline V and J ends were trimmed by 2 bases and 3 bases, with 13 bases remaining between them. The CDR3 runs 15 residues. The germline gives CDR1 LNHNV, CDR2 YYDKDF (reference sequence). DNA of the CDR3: TGTGCCACCAGCAGACAAAAGACAGGCCACACTGAAGCTTTCTTT. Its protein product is CATSRQKTGHTEAFF. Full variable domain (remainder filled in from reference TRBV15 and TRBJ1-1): DAMVIQNPRYQVTQFGKPVTLSCSQTLNHNVMYWYQQKSSQAPKLLFHYYDKDFNNEADTPDNFQSRRPNTSFCFLDIRSPGLGDTAMYLCATSRQKTGHTEAFFGQGTRLTVV.

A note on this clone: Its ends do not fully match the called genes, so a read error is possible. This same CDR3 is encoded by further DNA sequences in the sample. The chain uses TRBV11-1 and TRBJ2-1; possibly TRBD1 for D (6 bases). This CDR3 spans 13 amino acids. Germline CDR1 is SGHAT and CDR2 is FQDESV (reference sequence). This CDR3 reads CASSLDRSNEQFF. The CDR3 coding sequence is TGTGCCAGCAGTTTAGACAGGAGCAATGAGCAGTTCTTC.

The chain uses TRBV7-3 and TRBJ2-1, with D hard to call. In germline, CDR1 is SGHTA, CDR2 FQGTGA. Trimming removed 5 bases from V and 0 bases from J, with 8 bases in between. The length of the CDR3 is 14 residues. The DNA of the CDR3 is TGTGCCAGCAGCATTAGTAGCTCCTACAATGAGCAGTTCTTC. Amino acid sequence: CASSISSSYNEQFF.

The CDR3: CASSARDRGLTGANVLTF. DNA of the CDR3: TGTGCCAGCAGCGCCCGGGACAGGGGGCTAACGGGGGCCAACGTCCTGACTTTC. The chain links TRBV9 to TRBJ2-6; 12 nucleotides align to TRBD1. Germline CDR1 reads SGDLS; CDR2 reads YYNGEE. The CDR3 length is 18 residues. Trimming removed 3 bases from V and 4 bases from J; junction bases left unmatched: 8. The complete variable domain, with remaining parts taken from reference TRBV9 and TRBJ2-6, reads DSGVTQTPKHLITATGQRVTLRCSPRSGDLSVYWYQQSLDQGLQFLIQYYNGEERAKGNILERFSAQQFPDLHSELNLSSLELGDSALYFCASSARDRGLTGANVLTFGAGSRLTVL.

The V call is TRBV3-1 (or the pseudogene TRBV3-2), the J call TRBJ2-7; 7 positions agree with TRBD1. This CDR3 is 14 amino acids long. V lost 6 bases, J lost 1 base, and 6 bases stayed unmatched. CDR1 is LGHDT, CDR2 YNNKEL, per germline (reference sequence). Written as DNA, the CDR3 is TGTGCCAGCAGGAAGACAGGGTATTCCTACGAGCAGTACTTC. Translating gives CASRKTGYSYEQYF.